The 9 T cell receptor beta chains below all came from one sample that was sequenced in a study of shared clonotypes between healthy human individuals. Method: immunoSEQ multiplex PCR; TCRdb's copy keeps in-frame clones and lacks some. The sample records a few hundred thousand clones, around 97% being singletons. Specimen: naive CD4+ T cells sorted from blood. Subset of the sample: CD45RA+ positively selected. The receptor set was obtained from a woman in her thirties in good health.

The rearrangement joins TRBV27 to TRBJ2-5; the D gene could be TRBD1 or TRBD2 (7 bases each). The CDR3 covers 13 residues. V lost 8 bases and J lost 5, with 15 bases in between. Germline assignment: CDR1 MNHEY and CDR2 SMNVEV (reference sequence). CDR3 nucleotide sequence: TGTGCCAGCTGGCCCAGGGGGGGGGAGACCCAGTACTTC. Translated, it gives CASWPRGGETQYF.

This chain joins TRBV10-1 and TRBJ2-5; either TRBD1 or TRBD2 may supply D (5 bases each). Germline V gene sequence: CDR1 WNHNN, CDR2 SYGVQD (reference sequence). V lost 4 bases to trimming and J lost 2 bases, with 11 bases between them. This CDR3 is built from 14 residues. CDR3 nucleotide sequence: TGCGCCAGCAGTGTCCCGGGACGGCAAGAGACCCAGTACTTC. Its translation: CASSVPGRQETQYF.

The CDR3 is CASSFEGQGFGTEAFF. The CDR3, as DNA: TGTGCCAGCAGTTTCGAGGGACAGGGTTTTGGCACTGAAGCTTTCTTT. The chain recombines TRBV28 with TRBJ1-1; TRBD1 aligns across 9 bases. The CDR3 has 16 residues. Losses at the gene ends were 3 bases for V and 4 bases for J; bases not matched to a gene: 9. Germline CDR1 is MDHEN and CDR2 is SYDVKM.

The chain is built from TRBV5-1 and TRBJ1-4; D gene uncertain. There are 14 residues in the CDR3. The V end lost 0 bases, the J end lost 4 bases, and 7 bases lay between the germline ends. Germline V gene data show CDR1 as SGHRS and CDR2 as YFSETQ. CDR3 sequence: CASSLGAVNEKLFF. For the CDR3, the DNA is TGCGCCAGCAGCTTGGGGGCGGTTAATGAAAAACTGTTTTTT.

The gene calls are TRBV6-5 and TRBJ1-1; no reliable D call. The germline gives CDR1 MNHEY, CDR2 SVGAGI. This CDR3 has 11 residues. V was cut by 0 bases and J by 8 bases, with 4 bases left in between. The CDR3 region is CASSYSLEAFF. The CDR3 DNA reads TGTGCCAGCAGTTACTCGTTAGAAGCTTTCTTT.

The chain joins TRBV10-1 to TRBJ1-2, with D unclear. Germline V gene data show CDR1 as WNHNN and CDR2 as SYGVQD (reference sequence). The CDR3 has 12 residues. The ends were cut back, 2 bases at V and 5 bases at J, with 6 bases in the middle. The chain's CDR3 is CASSEDGYGYTF. For the CDR3, the DNA is TGCGCCAGCAGTGAGGACGGATATGGCTACACCTTC.

This clone was observed a single time. CDR3 nucleotides: TGTGCCAGCAGCGGCCAGGGGGCCATGAACACTGAAGCTTTCTTT. Translated: CASSGQGAMNTEAFF. This chain links TRBV9 with TRBJ1-1; 8 nucleotides line up with TRBD1. The J segment lost 0 bases and the V segment lost 3 bases, leaving 4 bases of the junction unmatched. Germline-derived CDR1 and CDR2 are SGDLS and YYNGEE. This CDR3 region has 15 residues. Together with reference TRBV9 and TRBJ1-1, the CDR3 gives the full variable domain: DSGVTQTPKHLITATGQRVTLRCSPRSGDLSVYWYQQSLDQGLQFLIQYYNGEERAKGNILERFSAQQFPDLHSELNLSSLELGDSALYFCASSGQGAMNTEAFFGQGTRLTVV.

This clone was detected only once. The genes are TRBV7-9 and TRBJ2-7, with D perhaps TRBD2 (7 bases). Germline values: CDR1 SEHNR, CDR2 FQNEAQ (reference sequence). The CDR3 is made up of 13 amino acids. Trimming left V 10 bases short and J 5 bases short, with 18 bases between. CDR3 residues: CATKAGHWDEQYF. For the CDR3, the DNA is TGTGCCACCAAAGCGGGACACTGGGACGAGCAGTACTTC. The full variable domain, with the rest looked up from reference TRBV7-9 and TRBJ2-7, is DTGVSQNPRHKITKRGQNVTFRCDPISEHNRLYWYRQTLGQGPEFLTYFQNEAQLEKSRLLSDRFSAERPKGSFSTLEIQRTEQGDSAMYLCATKAGHWDEQYFGPGTRLTVT.

The chain carries TRBV25-1 and TRBJ2-3; D possibly corresponds to TRBD1 (5 bases). The CDR3 length is 11 residues. Germline values: CDR1 MGHDK, CDR2 SYGVNS. Trimming shortened V by 6 bases and J by 4 bases, and 5 bases separated the two germline ends. DNA of the CDR3: TGTGCCAGCAGCAGGGCAGATACGCAGTATTTT. Translation: CASSRADTQYF.